These 7 T cell receptor beta chains were sequenced from one sample in a study of cytomegalovirus exposure and HLA in healthy donors. Primers: 60 Vbeta forward and 13 Jbeta reverse. TCRdb's table, derived via immunoSEQ multiplex PCR, lists solely in-frame clones and lacks some. The repertoire holds roughly 170,000 clones, 80% to 85% seen once, with 2% to 2.5% in the top ten. The sequenced sample was PBMCs. Receptors originate from a woman aged 30 to 39 in good health and CMV-seronegative.

The gene calls are TRBV27 and TRBJ2-5; no firm D call. Trimming cost V 3 bases and J 2 bases, with 13 bases left between them. The CDR3 is made up of 15 amino acids. CDR1 MNHEY and CDR2 SMNVEV come from the germline V gene (reference sequence). DNA for the CDR3: TGTGCCAGCAGTTTTGGTGTTGGTAGTCAAGAGACCCAGTACTTC. Protein sequence: CASSFGVGSQETQYF.

The gene calls are TRBV28 and TRBJ2-2; D may be TRBD1 (6 bases). Trimming pared 4 bases from V and 1 base from J, leaving 7 bases between. Germline V gene sequence: CDR1 MDHEN, CDR2 SYDVKM. This CDR3 comprises 14 residues. DNA for the CDR3: TGTGCCAGCAGTTCGACAGGGAACACCGGGGAGCTGTTTTTT. Protein: CASSSTGNTGELFF. Together with reference TRBV28 and TRBJ2-2, the CDR3 gives the full variable domain: DVKVTQSSRYLVKRTGEKVFLECVQDMDHENMFWYRQDPGLGLRLIYFSYDVKMKEKGDIPEGYSVSREKKERFSLILESASTNQTSMYLCASSSTGNTGELFFGEGSRLTVL.

This sequence joins TRBV5-4 and TRBJ2-5; D is perhaps TRBD1 (6 bases). The J call may be in error: the DNA end matches TRBJ2-7 better. Germline V CDR1 and CDR2: SGHNT, YYREEE (reference sequence). The CDR3 runs to 14 residues. The CDR3 nucleotides read TGTGCCAGCAGGGGGGCGGGTTCGGCCTACGAGCAGTACTTC. Protein sequence: CASRGAGSAYEQYF.

This clone was seen a few times. V and J are TRBV6-5 and TRBJ2-1; tentative D call: TRBD1 (5 bases). The CDR3 sequence is 14 residues long. V gave up 6 bases and J gave up 5 bases, with 14 bases separating them. CDR1 MNHEY and CDR2 SVGAGI come from the germline V gene. In DNA, the CDR3 is TGTGCCAGCAGCCCCCAGGGCCCCAACAATGAGCAGTTCTTC. Encoded protein: CASSPQGPNNEQFF.

This sequence joins TRBV21-1 and TRBJ1-1. TRBV21-1 is a documented pseudogene. The CDR3 is 13 amino acids. This CDR3 is CAERVAMNTEAFF. CDR3 DNA: TGTGCCGAGAGGGTGGCAATGAACACTGAAGCTTTCTTT.

The genes are TRBV6-5 and TRBJ2-2; 8 bases match TRBD1. The CDR3 length is 15 residues. V was pared by 2 bases and J by 6 bases, with 5 bases of the junction left unmatched. Germline values: CDR1 MNHEY, CDR2 SVGAGI. The DNA of the CDR3 is TGTGCCAGCAGTTACCGAGGACAGGGCCCCGGGGAGCTGTTTTTT. This gives the protein CASSYRGQGPGELFF.

V usage is TRBV6-6 and J usage is TRBJ1-1; D is perhaps TRBD1 (6 bases). The CDR3 runs 13 residues. V lost 8 bases and J lost 2, with 12 bases in between. CDR1 and CDR2 from the germline V gene are MNHNY and SVGAGI (reference sequence). In nucleotides, the CDR3 is TGTGCCAGCGGGGAGGGGGGCAACACTGAAGCTTTCTTT. Its protein product is CASGEGGNTEAFF.